The count of the clone carrying this T cell receptor (beta chain) is one. What it recognizes is unknown. Researchers ran the assay at a deep level. It was across several immunoSEQ plates that each subset's genomic DNA was evenly split. Clones were read by immunoSEQ multiplex PCR, and TCRdb kept only the in-frame ones, dropping some. This sample has 1.5 million to 1.9 million clones, with 98% found just once. The sample is drawn from a study of shared clonotypes between healthy human individuals. Study findings and constraints: Richness estimates generally favored naive over memory subsets. Expectations were that clonotype sharing among donors would be affected by sequencing depth.

Germline values: CDR1 SGHNT, CDR2 YYREEE (reference sequence). This CDR3 region has 17 residues. Trimming took off 9 bases at V and 0 bases at J, with 22 bases between the two ends. V gene TRBV5-4 combines with J gene TRBJ2-1; tentative D call: TRBD2 (6 bases). The sequence was obtained from a man aged 25-45 years in good health. Source material: naive CD4+ T cells sorted from blood. The subset is: CD45RA+ positively selected. Here the CDR3 reads CAILPEGTGSSYNEQFF. Written as DNA, the CDR3 is TGTGCCATCCTACCGGAGGGGACCGGGAGCTCCTACAATGAGCAGTTCTTC. The whole variable domain, filled in from reference TRBV5-4 and TRBJ2-1, reads ETGVTQSPTHLIKTRGQQVTLRCSSQSGHNTVSWYQQALGQGPQFIFQYYREEENGRGNFPPRFSGLQFPNYSSELNVNALELDDSALYLCAILPEGTGSSYNEQFFGPGTRLTVL.